These 30 T cell receptor beta chains share one sample of origin, sequenced in a study of response to subunit inactivated influenza vaccine. TCRdb redid the calling of the RT-PCR reads with MiXCR, one entry per CDR3 protein. The top ten hold approximately 2.9% of the sample, which has about 540,000 distinct CDR3 sequences, 20% to 25% seen once. These sequences were also reported in another study, on T cells expressing NK-cell markers. From that paper: Scientists made TCR beta cDNA using 5'RACE template switching with UMIs.

The source was CD4+ T cells sorted from PBMCs, collected 11 to 12 days after vaccination. Receptors originate from a middle-aged man who received an inactivated influenza vaccine.

In this sample, this clonotype turned up a few times. The chain links TRBV4-3 to TRBJ2-5; no definite D call. CDR3 length equals 15 residues. V lost 1 base and J lost 4, with 13 bases in between. Germline values: CDR1 LGHNA, CDR2 YSLEER. The DNA of the CDR3 is TGCGCCAGCAGCCAAGGGCAGCGCGGTGGAGAGACCCAGTACTTC. Amino acid sequence: CASSQGQRGGETQYF.

Ten or more counts support this clonotype. This chain connects TRBV5-1 to TRBJ2-5, with TRBD2 identical over 9 bases. Germline CDR1 and CDR2: SGHRS and YFSETQ. The CDR3 totals 14 residues. The ends lost 4 bases at V and 10 bases at J; junction bases unmatched: 11. The DNA for the CDR3 is TGCGCCAGCAGCCTCACGACTAGCGGCGTCGTCCAGTACTTC. Amino acid sequence: CASSLTTSGVVQYF.

This clonotype was detected a few times. This sequence joins TRBV27 and TRBJ2-2; 9 bases are a match to TRBD2. This CDR3 comprises 15 residues. CDR1 and CDR2 (germline): MNHEY, SMNVEV (reference sequence). The junction had 9 bases not matched to a gene; V was cut back by 6 bases and J by 7 bases. The CDR3 is CASSPLLAGDGELFF. In nucleotides, the CDR3 is TGTGCCAGCAGCCCTCTCTTAGCGGGGGACGGGGAGCTGTTTTTT.

The chain couples TRBV6-1 to TRBJ1-1, with D possibly being TRBD1 (6 bases). The CDR3 is 12 amino acids. Trimming took off 7 bases at V and 4 bases at J, with 10 bases between the two ends. Germline CDR1 reads MNHNS; CDR2 reads SASEGT. CDR3 in amino acids: CASNRVSTEAFF. CDR3 sequence (DNA): TGTGCCAGCAACAGGGTCAGCACTGAAGCTTTCTTT.

The chain joins TRBV11-2 to TRBJ2-7; 8 nucleotides agree with TRBD1. From germline, CDR1 is SGHAT and CDR2 FQNNGV. The V gene end was trimmed by 4 bases and the J gene end by 4 bases; junction bases not matched to a gene: 9. The CDR3 contains 15 residues. The CDR3 DNA reads TGTGCCAGCAGCTCGGTTCAGGGGGCGCAGTACGAGCAGTACTTC. Translated, it gives CASSSVQGAQYEQYF.

This clonotype has more than one count but fewer than ten. This chain links TRBV7-9 with TRBJ1-1; D is perhaps TRBD1 (5 bases). In germline, CDR1 is SEHNR, CDR2 FQNEAQ (reference sequence). This CDR3 is 13 amino acids long. Trimming removed 5 bases from V and 6 bases from J, with 13 bases in between. The CDR3 protein is CASSPGARAEAFF. As DNA, the CDR3 is TGTGCCAGCAGCCCCGGGGCGAGGGCTGAAGCTTTCTTT.

The gene calls are TRBV7-9 and TRBJ2-1; D is undetermined. The germline V and J ends were trimmed by 5 bases and 7 bases, with 9 bases remaining between them. The CDR3 spans 12 residues. Looked up from germline, CDR1 is SEHNR and CDR2 is FQNEAQ (reference sequence). This chain's CDR3 is CASSPIDNEQFF. The DNA for the CDR3 is TGTGCCAGCAGCCCGATAGATAATGAGCAGTTCTTC.

The V gene is TRBV6-1, the J gene TRBJ2-3, with TRBD2 matching over 7 bases. V was clipped by 5 bases and J by 4 bases; unmatched bases: 3. Per germline, CDR1 MNHNS and CDR2 SASEGT. The CDR3 length is 13 residues. The CDR3 protein is CASSRGGSDTQYF. As DNA, the CDR3 is TGTGCCAGCAGTCGCGGGGGATCAGATACGCAGTATTTT.

This clonotype was seen a handful of times. The chain links TRBV5-1 to TRBJ2-5, with TRBD1 matching 9 bases. V shed 5 bases and J 5 bases; nucleotides not matched to a gene: 19. Germline V gene data show CDR1 as SGHRS and CDR2 as YFSETQ. The CDR3 runs 18 residues. CDR3 nucleotides: TGCGCCAGCAGGCCAACCGGGACAGGGCAAGGGATGGGTGAGACCCAGTACTTC. It encodes CASRPTGTGQGMGETQYF.

This chain uses TRBV6-2 or TRBV6-3 with TRBJ1-5; D is unresolved. This CDR3 is 18 amino acids long. Germline assignment: CDR1 MNHEY and CDR2 SVGEGT. V shed 2 bases and J shed 0 bases, with 17 bases lying between them. DNA for the CDR3: TGTGCCAGCAGTTACAGCGGACGAATATTTTATAGCAATCAGCCCCAGCATTTT. Its protein is CASSYSGRIFYSNQPQHF.

This rearrangement joins TRBV4-1 to TRBJ2-1; D assignment may be TRBD1 or TRBD2 (5 bases each). V lost 0 bases, J lost 4 bases, and 22 bases lay in between. This CDR3 contains 19 residues. CDR1 MGHRA and CDR2 YSYEKL come from the germline V gene. The CDR3 DNA sequence: TGCGCCAGCAGCCAAGATCGGAGTCGGCAGGGAAGGGAGTACAATGAGCAGTTCTTC. Encoded protein: CASSQDRSRQGREYNEQFF.

This chain uses TRBV15 with TRBJ2-2; 9 bases line up with TRBD1. Germline V gives CDR1 LNHNV, CDR2 YYDKDF (reference sequence). J lost 9 bases, V lost 5 bases, and 10 bases had no gene match. The CDR3 covers 15 residues. The CDR3, as DNA: TGTGCCACCAGCTCACAGGGGGCGCTTAGCTGGGAGCTGTTTTTT. Protein: CATSSQGALSWELFF.

V and J are TRBV6-2 or TRBV6-3 and TRBJ2-1, with D unresolved. With 3 bases removed from V and 8 bases from J, the gap between germline ends came to 11 bases. The CDR3 totals 13 residues. The V gene's germline CDR1 is MNHEY and CDR2 SVGEGT. The CDR3 DNA sequence: TGTGCCAGCAGTTATTACGGCATATATGAGCAGTTCTTC. Amino acid sequence: CASSYYGIYEQFF.

Ten or more counts support this clonotype. The chain joins TRBV9 to TRBJ2-3; weak D call: TRBD2 (7 bases). Germline lookup yields CDR1 SGDLS and CDR2 YYNGEE. The CDR3 runs to 15 residues. The germline V and J ends were trimmed by 0 bases and 1 base, with 9 bases remaining between them. CDR3 bases: TGTGCCAGCAGCGTAGGCGGGGGCCGCACAGATACGCAGTATTTT. Amino acid sequence: CASSVGGGRTDTQYF.

This clonotype showed up many times. This chain uses TRBV20-1 with TRBJ2-3, with D possibly called TRBD1 or TRBD2 (6 bases each). V was shortened by 5 bases and J by 0 bases, with 15 bases between the two germline ends. Germline V gives CDR1 DFQATT, CDR2 SNEGSKA (reference sequence). The CDR3 has 15 amino acids. CDR3 residues: CSASQGGQSTDTQYF. CDR3 bases: TGCAGTGCTTCCCAAGGGGGGCAGAGCACAGATACGCAGTATTTT.

The chain joins TRBV7-9 to TRBJ2-2; 11 bases align to TRBD2. The CDR3 is 16 amino acids. Germline CDR1 reads SEHNR; CDR2 reads FQNEAQ (reference sequence). Trimming cost V 6 bases and J 5 bases; bases outside gene matches: 8. This chain's CDR3 is CASRLAGVSPTGELFF. The CDR3 DNA follows: TGTGCCAGCAGACTAGCGGGAGTAAGCCCGACCGGGGAGCTGTTTTTT.

This clonotype turned up a few times. The V call is TRBV7-2, the J call TRBJ2-5; 8 bases map to TRBD1. CDR1 is SGHTA, CDR2 FQGNSA, per germline. The CDR3 has 15 amino acids. The V and J ends lost 6 bases and 0 bases, in that order; junction bases with no gene match: 6. The CDR3 protein is CASREGQGHQETQYF. CDR3 DNA sequence: TGTGCCAGCAGAGAAGGACAGGGCCACCAAGAGACCCAGTACTTC.

The rearrangement joins TRBV6-1 to TRBJ2-3, with 16 bases aligning to TRBD2. Germline CDR1 and CDR2: MNHNS and SASEGT. The length of the CDR3 is 19 residues. V shed 6 bases and J 4 bases; nucleotides not matched to a gene: 13. CDR3 in DNA: TGTGCCAGCAGAAACATAGGGGGGACTAGCGGGGGGGCCGCAGATACGCAGTATTTT. The encoded protein is CASRNIGGTSGGAADTQYF.

Ten or more counts support this clonotype. V is TRBV5-6 and J is TRBJ2-1, with D possibly TRBD2 on 6 matching bases. V lost 3 bases and J lost 16, with 17 bases in between. This CDR3 spans 12 amino acids. Germline lookup yields CDR1 SGHDT and CDR2 YYEEEE. The CDR3 nucleotides read TGTGCCAGCAGCTCTTGGGACTCGGGGTTTTTCTTC. Its protein is CASSSWDSGFFF.

V usage is TRBV20-1 and J usage is TRBJ2-3, with 8 bases aligning to TRBD2. The CDR3 covers 17 residues. V dropped 4 bases and J dropped 0; count of bases not matched to a gene: 12. Germline-derived CDR1 and CDR2 are DFQATT and SNEGSKA (reference sequence). CDR3 residues: CSAIVRGGTPSTDTQYF. The CDR3 DNA sequence: TGCAGTGCTATTGTCCGGGGGGGCACCCCGAGCACAGATACGCAGTATTTT.

A few counts support this clonotype. The chain combines TRBV5-1 with TRBJ2-5; D is unresolved. Germline CDR1 and CDR2: SGHRS and YFSETQ. The CDR3 runs 15 residues. The ends were cut back, 5 bases at V and 1 base at J, with 15 bases in the middle. The CDR3 DNA sequence: TGCGCCAGCAGTAAGCTTACGACCCGCCAAGAGACCCAGTACTTC. Its translation: CASSKLTTRQETQYF.

The sample holds many counts of this clonotype. This chain joins TRBV15 and TRBJ2-7; D gene ambiguous. The CDR3 is 13 residues long. The V end was cut by 4 bases, the J end by 7 bases, with 14 bases between. The germline V gene encodes CDR1 LNHNV and CDR2 YYDKDF (reference sequence). The CDR3 is CATSTRTLREQYF. Written as DNA, the CDR3 is TGTGCCACCAGCACTCGGACGCTTCGGGAGCAGTACTTC.

This clonotype has more than one count but fewer than ten. The chain carries TRBV3-1 and TRBJ2-3, with TRBD2 as a possible D gene (6 bases). Germline V gives CDR1 LGHDT, CDR2 YNNKEL (reference sequence). Trimming removed 3 bases at V and 5 bases at J, with 18 bases between. The length of the CDR3 is 16 residues. CDR3 nucleotides: TGTGCCAGCAGCCAGTTTGGGGGGAGTCGTAGAGATACGCAGTATTTT. Its protein product is CASSQFGGSRRDTQYF.

This clonotype turned up a few times. The chain uses TRBV20-1 and TRBJ1-4; 10 bases line up with TRBD1. With V trimmed by 1 base and J by 6 bases, 2 bases remained unmatched. The CDR3 sequence is 14 residues long. Germline CDR1 reads DFQATT; CDR2 reads SNEGSKA (reference sequence). This CDR3 is CSARVGQGDEKLFF. In nucleotides, the CDR3 is TGCAGTGCTAGAGTTGGACAGGGGGATGAAAAACTGTTTTTT.

This chain uses TRBV25-1 with TRBJ2-1, with TRBD2 matching 10 bases. CDR3 size: 19 residues. Looked up from germline, CDR1 is MGHDK and CDR2 is SYGVNS. V lost 4 bases and J lost 1; bases outside the gene matches: 13. CDR3 coding DNA: TGTGCCAGCAGTGGATTGGGTCTAGCGGGAGAGAAGTCCTACAATGAGCAGTTCTTC. It codes for CASSGLGLAGEKSYNEQFF.

This chain joins TRBV6-4 and TRBJ2-3, with D possibly TRBD2 on 5 matching bases. CDR3 length equals 13 residues. The germline V and J ends were trimmed by 5 bases and 6 bases, with 12 bases remaining between them. CDR1 MRHNA and CDR2 SNTAGT come from the germline V gene. The CDR3 sequence: CASSPAPGDTQYF. CDR3 coding DNA: TGTGCCAGCAGTCCAGCTCCGGGGGATACGCAGTATTTT.

The sample holds many counts of this clonotype. CDR3 residues: CASSVESTNYGYTF. The CDR3 region has the DNA TGTGCCAGCAGCGTAGAGTCCACTAACTATGGCTACACCTTC. The genes are TRBV9 and TRBJ1-2; D is undetermined. V lost 0 bases and J lost 0, with 6 bases in between. The CDR3 loop spans 14 amino acids. Germline-derived CDR1 and CDR2 are SGDLS and YYNGEE.

The chain has TRBV20-1 and TRBJ1-6; D gene unclear. Germline V gene lookup returns CDR1 DFQATT and CDR2 SNEGSKA (reference sequence). The CDR3 is 15 amino acids. Between the trimmed V and J ends, which lost 0 bases and 10 bases, there was a span of 16 bases. The CDR3 nucleotides read TGCAGTGCTAGAGATTACCGTGCAGGACCCTCACCCCTCCACTTT. Its protein is CSARDYRAGPSPLHF.

V usage is TRBV12-3 or TRBV12-4 and J usage is TRBJ1-1; D call uncertain. The CDR3 length is 13 residues. V lost 6 bases, J lost 7 bases, and 15 bases lay in between. The CDR3 loop reads CASSSFAGREAFF. For the CDR3, the DNA is TGTGCCAGCAGCTCATTCGCCGGGCGTGAAGCTTTCTTT.

The V gene is TRBV29-1, the J gene TRBJ1-1, with 10 bases fitting TRBD1. CDR1 is SQVTM, CDR2 ANQGSEA, per germline. The V and J ends lost 5 bases and 6 bases, in that order; junction bases with no gene match: 3. The CDR3 runs 12 residues. CDR3 DNA: TGCAGCGTTAGGACAGGGGGGTCTGAAGCTTTCTTT. Residues: CSVRTGGSEAFF.